This is a list of T cell receptor beta chains from one sample in a study of monozygotic twins with inflammatory bowel disease. After re-calling the 5' RACE reads, TCRdb lists one entry per CDR3 protein, DNA absent. The table lists about 300,000 distinct CDR3 sequences. Sequencing was performed on blood. The receptor set was obtained from a human donor with ulcerative colitis or Crohn's disease, or a healthy co-twin of an affected twin (not recorded which). Both conserved end residues are part of each CDR3. The order of the fields is V gene, J gene, CDR3 protein.

TRBV3-1	TRBJ2-3	CASSPRDSQLTDTQYF
TRBV30	TRBJ2-5	CAWRVSIGVQTQYF
TRBV7-2	TRBJ2-3	CASRGLGRKGTDTQYF
TRBV5-6	TRBJ2-7	CASSSHGSGTVLEQYF
TRBV5-1	TRBJ2-7	CASSLDRGDYEQYF
TRBV5-1	TRBJ1-1	CASSLAVVGTEAFF
TRBV11-3	TRBJ2-1	CASSLAGQGASEQFF
TRBV20-1	TRBJ1-1	CSARDRARRGVGAFF
TRBV4-2	TRBJ2-1	CASRLRTDSSYNEQFF
TRBV6-2/TRBV6-3	TRBJ2-1	CASSYSGTTTINEQFF
TRBV10-3	TRBJ2-2	CAIGANTGELFF